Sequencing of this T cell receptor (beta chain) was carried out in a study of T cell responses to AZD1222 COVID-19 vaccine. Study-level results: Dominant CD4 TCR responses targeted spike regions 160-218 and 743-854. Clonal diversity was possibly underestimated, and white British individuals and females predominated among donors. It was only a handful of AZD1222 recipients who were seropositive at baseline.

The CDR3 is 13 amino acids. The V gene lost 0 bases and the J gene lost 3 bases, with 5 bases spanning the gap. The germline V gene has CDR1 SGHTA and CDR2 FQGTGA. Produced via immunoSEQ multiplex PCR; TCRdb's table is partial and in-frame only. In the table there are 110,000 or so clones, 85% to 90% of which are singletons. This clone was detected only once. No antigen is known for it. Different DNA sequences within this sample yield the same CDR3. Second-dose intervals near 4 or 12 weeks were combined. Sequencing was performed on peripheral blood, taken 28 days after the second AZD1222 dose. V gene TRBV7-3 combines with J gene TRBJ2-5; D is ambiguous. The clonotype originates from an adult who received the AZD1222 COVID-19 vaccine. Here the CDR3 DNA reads TGTGCCAGCAGCTTAACAGGAGAAGAGACCCAGTACTTC. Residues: CASSLTGEETQYF.